The text below deals with one T cell receptor (beta chain). These data come from a study of blood T cell repertoires in COVID-19. TCRdb's copy holds only in-frame clones and misses some; the assay was immunoSEQ multiplex PCR. The data contain about 120,000 clones, around 89% of them seen just once; the ten biggest clones take up 3.8%. Looked up from germline, CDR1 is MNHEY and CDR2 is SVGAGI. The CDR3 spans 16 residues. V shed 2 bases and J shed 0 bases, with 8 bases lying between them. This receptor was taken from a woman aged 55 to 70 with COVID-19, enrolled during active disease. Sequenced material: peripheral blood. The rearrangement links TRBV6-5 to TRBJ2-6; D might be TRBD1 (5 bases). CDR3 sequence: CASSYRGGSGANVLTF. For the CDR3, the DNA is TGTGCCAGCAGTTACAGGGGCGGCTCTGGGGCCAACGTCCTGACTTTC.